These 10 T cell receptor beta chains were sequenced from one sample in a study of blood T cell repertoires in COVID-19. The data were produced by immunoSEQ multiplex PCR, yet TCRdb's version contains in-frame clones alone and is incomplete. The sample has 300,000 to 350,000 clones; approximately 83% are singletons. Sequenced: PBMCs or T cells enriched from blood (not recorded which). Receptors were obtained from a man aged 25 to 40 who had recovered from COVID-19.

The V gene is TRBV2, the J gene TRBJ2-5; 9 bases agree with TRBD2. The CDR3 sequence is 15 residues long. Germline lookup yields CDR1 SNHLY and CDR2 FYNNEI. V was clipped by 5 bases and J by 5 bases; unmatched bases: 9. CDR3 nucleotide sequence: TGTGCCAGCAGTAGAATAGCGGGGGCGAGGGAGACCCAGTACTTC. Translated: CASSRIAGARETQYF. Full variable domain (outside the CDR3, taken from reference TRBV2 and TRBJ2-5): EPEVTQTPSHQVTQMGQEVILRCVPISNHLYFYWYRQILGQKVEFLVSFYNNEISEKSEIFDDQFSVERPDGSNFTLKIRSTKLEDSAMYFCASSRIAGARETQYFGPGTRLLVL.

This clone occurred once. V and J are TRBV30 and TRBJ1-4; tentatively, D is TRBD1 (5 bases). This CDR3 contains 14 residues. V dropped 0 bases and J dropped 4 bases, with 9 bases sitting between them. CDR1 and CDR2 (germline): GTSNPN, SVGIG (reference sequence). CDR3 in amino acids: CAWSVGHYNEKLFF. In DNA, the CDR3 is TGTGCCTGGAGTGTTGGACATTATAATGAAAAACTGTTTTTT.

The chain couples TRBV6-5 to TRBJ1-2, with D possibly being TRBD1 (5 bases). CDR3 length equals 14 residues. Trimming took off 5 bases at V and 4 bases at J, with 14 bases between the two ends. Germline lookup yields CDR1 MNHEY and CDR2 SVGAGI. The CDR3 protein is CASSPRWDSYGYTF. For the CDR3, the DNA is TGTGCCAGCAGTCCACGCTGGGACTCCTATGGCTACACCTTC.

This chain connects TRBV5-1 to TRBJ1-2; 9 bases match TRBD1. Looked up from germline, CDR1 is SGHRS and CDR2 is YFSETQ. CDR3 length: 16 residues. With 4 bases clipped from V and 1 base from J, the junction kept 8 bases outside the gene matches. Here the CDR3 reads CASSAGTGSFNYGYTF. CDR3 DNA sequence: TGCGCCAGCAGCGCCGGGACAGGGTCGTTTAACTATGGCTACACCTTC.

V and J are TRBV6-5 and TRBJ1-3, with a possible D match to TRBD1 (6 bases). Germline loops: CDR1 MNHEY, CDR2 SVGAGI. The CDR3 spans 15 residues. Deletions cut 6 bases from V and 3 bases from J, with 15 bases between. The CDR3 sequence is CASSQGLLIGNTIYF. CDR3 bases: TGTGCCAGCAGCCAGGGGCTTCTGATTGGAAACACCATATATTTT.

This clone turned up a few times. The chain is built from TRBV5-4 and TRBJ1-2; D call uncertain. Per germline, CDR1 SGHNT and CDR2 YYREEE (reference sequence). The CDR3 sequence is 13 residues long. The V and J ends lost 4 bases and 1 base respectively, with 8 bases between them. CDR3 sequence: CASSQQYNYGYTF. The CDR3 DNA follows: TGTGCCAGCAGCCAACAATATAACTATGGCTACACCTTC. Together with reference TRBV5-4 and TRBJ1-2, the CDR3 gives the full variable domain: ETGVTQSPTHLIKTRGQQVTLRCSSQSGHNTVSWYQQALGQGPQFIFQYYREEENGRGNFPPRFSGLQFPNYSSELNVNALELDDSALYLCASSQQYNYGYTFGSGTRLTVV.

V and J are TRBV5-1 and TRBJ1-1, with a tentative D call TRBD1 (5 bases). CDR1 SGHRS and CDR2 YFSETQ come from the germline V gene. The CDR3 is made up of 14 amino acids. Deletions cut 4 bases from V and 3 bases from J, with 13 bases between. CDR3 protein: CASSQQRGHTEAFF. The CDR3 bases are TGCGCCAGCAGCCAACAAAGGGGTCACACTGAAGCTTTCTTT. Full variable domain (missing parts from reference TRBV5-1 and TRBJ1-1): KAGVTQTPRYLIKTRGQQVTLSCSPISGHRSVSWYQQTPGQGLQFLFEYFSETQRNKGNFPGRFSGRQFSNSRSEMNVSTLELGDSALYLCASSQQRGHTEAFFGQGTRLTVV.

V is TRBV5-6 and J is TRBJ1-2, with TRBD1 matching over 8 bases. Trimming removed 4 bases from V and 14 bases from J; junction bases left unmatched: 10. The CDR3 has 12 amino acids. Germline CDR1 and CDR2: SGHDT and YYEEEE. The CDR3 bases are TGTGCCAGCAGCATGGGGTGGGACAGGAGGACCTTC. Protein: CASSMGWDRRTF. Looking up the rest from reference TRBV5-6 and TRBJ1-2 gives the full variable domain: DAGVTQSPTHLIKTRGQQVTLRCSPKSGHDTVSWYQQALGQGPQFIFQYYEEEERQRGNFPDRFSGHQFPNYSSELNVNALLLGDSALYLCASSMGWDRRTFGSGTRLTVV.

The genes are TRBV19 and TRBJ1-2, with 7 bases lining up with TRBD1. V lost 4 bases to trimming and J lost 2 bases; unmatched junction nucleotides: 7. Germline values: CDR1 LNHDA, CDR2 SQIVND (reference sequence). This CDR3 region has 15 residues. The CDR3 protein is CASSKTGKENYGYTF. The CDR3 DNA sequence: TGTGCCAGTAGTAAGACAGGGAAGGAGAACTATGGCTACACCTTC.

The chain links TRBV9 to TRBJ2-2, with TRBD2 as a possible D gene (5 bases). Between the trimmed V and J ends, which lost 3 bases and 2 bases, there was a span of 8 bases. CDR3 size: 14 residues. Per the germline V gene, CDR1 is SGDLS and CDR2 is YYNGEE. The CDR3 nucleotides read TGTGCCAGCAGCGGCGGGCTTAACACCGGGGAGCTGTTTTTT. It specifies CASSGGLNTGELFF.